The 2 T cell receptor beta chains below all came from one sample that was sequenced in a study of blood T cell repertoires in COVID-19 (dated by TCRdb to the early 2020s). The library was built by means of the immunoSEQ multiplex PCR assay. TCRdb's version of the immuneACCESS table is confined to in-frame rearrangements and falls short of the full clone set. An unresolved V gene accounts for under half of the shortfall where checked; the remainder is of unknown origin. The sample yields about 180,000 clones; 86% were counted once. Together, the top ten hold 2.5% to 3.5% of the sample. The sample comprised peripheral blood. The source of these receptors is a woman in her 30s with active or convalescent COVID-19.

This chain connects TRBV6-5 to TRBJ1-3; no clear D. The germline gives CDR1 MNHEY, CDR2 SVGAGI. The CDR3 has 14 residues. The V end was cut by 4 bases, the J end by 4 bases, with 11 bases between. CDR3 nucleotides: TGTGCCAGCAGTTCGACTGGAAGGGGAAACACCATATATTTT. Translation: CASSSTGRGNTIYF.

This chain connects TRBV28 to TRBJ1-1, with TRBD1 as a possible D gene (5 bases). The CDR3 length is 12 residues. In germline, CDR1 is MDHEN, CDR2 SYDVKM. Trimming pared 5 bases from V and 7 bases from J, leaving 11 bases between. As DNA, the CDR3 is TGTGCCAGCAGTATGACAGTCCGTGAAGCTTTCTTT. This gives the protein CASSMTVREAFF.